The clone carrying this T cell receptor (beta chain) was picked up one time. Its matching antigen is unknown. This could be a read error, since a much larger clone is one nucleotide away. These data belong to a study of Graves' ophthalmopathy and Graves' hyperthyroidism. Overall study findings and caveats: Most expanded thyroid clonotypes above 0.001 frequency also appeared in blood. Ophthalmopathy and stable hyperthyroidism were discriminated by a 13-signature model, with about 90% sensitivity and around 81% specificity.

The evidence that diagnosis relied on was clinical symptoms, serum thyroxine, TRAb, thyroid ultrasound and orbital computed tomography. The CDR3 loop spans 15 amino acids. Germline CDR1 is ENHRY and CDR2 is SYGVKD. The V gene lost 2 bases and the J gene lost 2 bases, with 10 bases spanning the gap. From RNA, the CDR3 regions of TCR beta chains were amplified and sequenced. First-round RT-PCR employed HTBI primers, with a second-round multiplex PCR after it. Via MiXCR, TCRdb re-called the multiplex PCR reads, giving one row per CDR3 protein. In the table there are about 700,000 distinct CDR3 sequences, 40% of which are singletons.

V is TRBV10-3 and J is TRBJ1-5; D is perhaps TRBD1 (6 bases). The sequence derives from an adult man with Graves' ophthalmopathy. The sequencing input was peripheral blood. The CDR3 nucleotides are TGTGCCATCAGTGAGAGCAGGACAGGCAATCAGCCCCAGCATTTT. Its protein product is CAISESRTGNQPQHF.